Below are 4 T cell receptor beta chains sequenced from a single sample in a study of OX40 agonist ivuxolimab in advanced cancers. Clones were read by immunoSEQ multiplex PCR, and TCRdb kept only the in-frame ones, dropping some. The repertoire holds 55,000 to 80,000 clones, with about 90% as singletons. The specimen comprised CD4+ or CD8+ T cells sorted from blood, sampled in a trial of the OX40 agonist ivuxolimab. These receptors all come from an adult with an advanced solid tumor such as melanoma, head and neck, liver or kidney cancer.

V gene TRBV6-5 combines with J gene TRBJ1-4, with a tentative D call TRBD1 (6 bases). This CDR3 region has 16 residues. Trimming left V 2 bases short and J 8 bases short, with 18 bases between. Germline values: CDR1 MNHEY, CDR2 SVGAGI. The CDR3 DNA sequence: TGTGCCAGCAGTTACATTAGTGGGGGGCGCCGGGAAAAACTGTTTTTT. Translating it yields CASSYISGGRREKLFF.

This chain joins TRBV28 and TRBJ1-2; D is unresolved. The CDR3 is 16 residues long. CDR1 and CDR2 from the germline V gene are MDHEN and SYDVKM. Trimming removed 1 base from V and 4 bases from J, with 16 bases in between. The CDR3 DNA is TGTGCCAGCAGTTTATCGGTAAGCGGCAGAGTCTATGGCTACACCTTC. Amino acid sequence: CASSLSVSGRVYGYTF.

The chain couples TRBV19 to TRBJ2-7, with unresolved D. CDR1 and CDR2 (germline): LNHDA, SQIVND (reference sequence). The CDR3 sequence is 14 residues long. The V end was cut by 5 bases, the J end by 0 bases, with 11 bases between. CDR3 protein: CASSLRVSSYEQYF. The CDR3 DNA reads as TGTGCCAGTAGTTTACGGGTTAGCTCCTACGAGCAGTACTTC.

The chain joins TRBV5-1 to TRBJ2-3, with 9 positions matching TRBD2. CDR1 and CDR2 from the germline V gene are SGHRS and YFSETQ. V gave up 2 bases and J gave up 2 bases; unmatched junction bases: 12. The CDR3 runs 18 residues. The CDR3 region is CASSLRVRAGGPTDTQYF. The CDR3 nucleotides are TGCGCCAGCAGCTTACGGGTTAGAGCGGGAGGCCCCACAGATACGCAGTATTTT.